This TCR beta chain was found in a study of cytomegalovirus exposure and HLA in healthy donors. Points from the study as a whole: The classifier was said to identify cytomegalovirus status with high specificity and sensitivity. It emerged from a later analysis that several of the most significant clusters appeared to be linked to common viral pathogens. A prior analysis recorded that most TCR beta V segments were productive about 90% or about 30% of the time. In a later analysis, 15,000 to 20,000 TCR beta sequences were associated with HLA alleles at 0.05 false discovery rate.

The PCR contained 60 Vbeta and 13 Jbeta primers. Here immunoSEQ multiplex PCR was the method, and the copy in TCRdb shows in-frame clones only, minus some. The sample yields around 140,000 clones, around 80% seen once. This clone occurred a few times. Antigen specificity is unknown. The CDR3 spans 13 residues. Germline V gene data show CDR1 as MNHNY and CDR2 as SVGAGI (reference sequence). J lost 8 bases, V lost 4 bases, and 4 bases had no gene match. The genes are TRBV6-6 and TRBJ1-4, with 7 bases fitting TRBD1. Material: PBMCs. The receptor was isolated from a woman aged 18-30 years in good health and CMV-seronegative. The CDR3 region has the DNA TGTGCCAGCAGTTCACAGGGGAGCGAAAAACTGTTTTTT. Its translation is CASSSQGSEKLFF.